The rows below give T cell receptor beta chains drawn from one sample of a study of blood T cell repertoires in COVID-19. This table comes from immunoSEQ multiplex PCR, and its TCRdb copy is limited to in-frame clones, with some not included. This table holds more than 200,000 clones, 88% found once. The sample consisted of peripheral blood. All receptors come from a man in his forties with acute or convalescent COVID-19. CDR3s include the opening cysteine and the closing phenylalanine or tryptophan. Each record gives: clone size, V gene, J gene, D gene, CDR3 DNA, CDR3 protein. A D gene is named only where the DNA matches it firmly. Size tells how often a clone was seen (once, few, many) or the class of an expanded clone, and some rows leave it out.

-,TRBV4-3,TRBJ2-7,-,TGCGCCAGCAGCCAAGATAGGGCGGGGCTCTCCTACGAGCAGTACTTC,CASSQDRAGLSYEQYF
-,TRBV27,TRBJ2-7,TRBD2,TGTGCCAGCAATCCGGGGGGGCGCCCCTCCTACGAGCAGTACTTC,CASNPGGRPSYEQYF
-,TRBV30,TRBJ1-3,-,TGTGCCTGGAGTGGGGGTACTAGGAACACCATATATTTT,CAWSGGTRNTIYF
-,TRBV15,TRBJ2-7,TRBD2,TGTGCCACCAGCAGAGATCGGGATAGCGGGACCTACGAGCAGTACTTC,CATSRDRDSGTYEQYF
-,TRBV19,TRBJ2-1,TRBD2,TGTGCCAGTAGTCCGGGAGGGGGTCCCGCGGGAGGGGGATACAATGAGCAGTTCTTC,CASSPGGGPAGGGYNEQFF
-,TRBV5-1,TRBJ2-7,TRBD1,TGCGCCAGCAGCCCCGGGACAGGGTCTTACGAGCAGTACTTC,CASSPGTGSYEQYF
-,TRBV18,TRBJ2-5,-,TGTGCCAGCTCACCCCACAGGGGGGGCGGCCAAGAGACCCAGTACTTC,CASSPHRGGGQETQYF
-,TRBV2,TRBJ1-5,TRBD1,TGTGCCAGCAGCCAGACAGGGATCGGTCAGCCCCAGCATTTT,CASSQTGIGQPQHF
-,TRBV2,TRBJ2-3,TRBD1,TGTGCCAGCAGTGAGGGACAGAGCACAGATACGCAGTATTTT,CASSEGQSTDTQYF
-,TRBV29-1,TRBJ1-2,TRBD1,TGCAGCGTTGAAGGGACGGGACAGGGGCAGCGGGCTAACTATGGCTACACCTTC,CSVEGTGQGQRANYGYTF
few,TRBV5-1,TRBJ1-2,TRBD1,TGCGCCAGCAGCTTGGCCTCGACAGGGAGAGGCCATGGCTACACCTTC,CASSLASTGRGHGYTF
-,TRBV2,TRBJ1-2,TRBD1,TGTGCCAGCATGAAGGGGACCTGGACAGGGGTGGGTGGCTACACCTTC,CASMKGTWTGVGGYTF
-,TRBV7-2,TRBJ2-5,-,TGTGCCAGCAGTGTAGTGGGGGGAAACCAAGAGACCCAGTACTTC,CASSVVGGNQETQYF
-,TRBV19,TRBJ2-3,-,TGTGCCAGTAGTATGGTAAAGAGAAGCACAGATACGCAGTATTTT,CASSMVKRSTDTQYF
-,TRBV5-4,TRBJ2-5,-,TGTGCCAGCAGACTGAGGGGGGGCGCAGGGCAAGAGACCCAGTACTTC,CASRLRGGAGQETQYF
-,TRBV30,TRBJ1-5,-,TGTGCCTGGAGTACAAGGACAGACAATCAGCCCCAGCATTTT,CAWSTRTDNQPQHF
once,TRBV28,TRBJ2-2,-,TGTGCCAGCAGTCCCCACAGCACCGGGGAGCTGTTTTTT,CASSPHSTGELFF
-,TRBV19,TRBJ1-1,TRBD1,TGTGCCAGTAGTATAGGGGGGACAGGTCTGAACACTGAAGCTTTCTTT,CASSIGGTGLNTEAFF
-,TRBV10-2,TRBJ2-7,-,TGCGCCAGCAGTAGACAGGCGGGCCCCTACGAGCAGTACTTC,CASSRQAGPYEQYF
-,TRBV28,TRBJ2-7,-,TGTGCCAGCAGTCCCCCCCCCGGGAATGGGCAGTACTTC,CASSPPPGNGQYF
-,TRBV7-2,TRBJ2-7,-,TGTGCCAGCAGCTCCTCAGGTATTCTCGAGCAGTACTTC,CASSSSGILEQYF
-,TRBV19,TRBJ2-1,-,TGTGCCAGTAGTACCAGGACAGCCCTGGAACAGTTCTTC,CASSTRTALEQFF
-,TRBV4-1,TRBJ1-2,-,TGCGCCAGCAGCCAGGGAGGGGGGAGTGGGGCTTTTGGCTACACCTTC,CASSQGGGSGAFGYTF
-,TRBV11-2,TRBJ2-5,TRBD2,TGTGCCAGCAGCTTAAGCGGGGGATGGGAGACCCAGTACTTC,CASSLSGGWETQYF
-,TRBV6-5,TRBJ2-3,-,TGTGCCAGCTCTTCAGCCCAGGGCACAGATACGCAGTATTTT,CASSSAQGTDTQYF
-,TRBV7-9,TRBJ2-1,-,TGTGCCAGCAGCTTAACAGGGTCGAATGAGCAGTTCTTC,CASSLTGSNEQFF
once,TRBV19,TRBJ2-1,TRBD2,TGTGCCAGTACCGTACTAGCGGGAGGCAATGAGCAGTTCTTC,CASTVLAGGNEQFF
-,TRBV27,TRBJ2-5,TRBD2,TGTGCCAGCAGGCGGGAGGCGAGACTAAGCCAAGAGACCCAGTACTTC,CASRREARLSQETQYF
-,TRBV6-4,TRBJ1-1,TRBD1,TGTGCCAGCAGAGCCGGGACAGGGCTGAACACTGAAGCTTTCTTT,CASRAGTGLNTEAFF
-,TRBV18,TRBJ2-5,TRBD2,TGTGCCAGCTCACCTCCCGGGACTAGGGAAGAGACCCAGTACTTC,CASSPPGTREETQYF
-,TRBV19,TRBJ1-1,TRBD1,TGTGCCAGTAGTATTACAGGGGCATTGAACACTGAAGCTTTCTTT,CASSITGALNTEAFF
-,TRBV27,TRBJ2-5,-,TGTGCCAGCAGTTTTTACGGGATAAAGGAGACCCAGTACTTC,CASSFYGIKETQYF
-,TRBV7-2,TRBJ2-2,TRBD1,TGTGCCAGCAGCCCCGGGACAGGGAGGGGAACCGGGGAGCTGTTTTTT,CASSPGTGRGTGELFF
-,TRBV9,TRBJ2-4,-,TGTGCCAGCAGCGCCGGTTGGGGGCAAAACATTCAGTACTTC,CASSAGWGQNIQYF
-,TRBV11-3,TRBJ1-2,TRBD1,TGTGCCAGCAGCTTAAAAGGACAGGGGAAGTTTAACTATGGCTACACCTTC,CASSLKGQGKFNYGYTF
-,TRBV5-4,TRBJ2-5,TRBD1,TGTGCCAGCAGCCCAGGGACAGCCCACCAAGAGACCCAGTACTTC,CASSPGTAHQETQYF
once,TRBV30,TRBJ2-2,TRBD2,TGTGCCTGGAGTGGACTAGCGGGGGACCACACCGGGGAGCTGTTTTTT,CAWSGLAGDHTGELFF
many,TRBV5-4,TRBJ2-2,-,TGTGCCAGCAGCTTGGATGGCGGGGAGAACACCGGGGAGCTGTTTTTT,CASSLDGGENTGELFF
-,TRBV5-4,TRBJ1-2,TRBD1,TGTGCCAGCAGCTTGAATCAGGGGGGCACGTATGGCTACACCTTC,CASSLNQGGTYGYTF
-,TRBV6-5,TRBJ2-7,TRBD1,TGTGCCAGCAGTCCCGTCCAGGGGGTGAGAGCGGAGCAGTACTTC,CASSPVQGVRAEQYF
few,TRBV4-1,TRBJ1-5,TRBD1,TGCGCCAGCAGCCAATGGGACAGGGTTCGCCAGCCCCAGCATTTT,CASSQWDRVRQPQHF
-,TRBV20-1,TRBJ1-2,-,TGCAGTGCTAGAGACGACTATGGCTACACCTTC,CSARDDYGYTF
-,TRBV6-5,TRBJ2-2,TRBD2,TGTGCCAGCAGTTGGACTAGCGGGAGTTCAACCGGGGAGCTGTTTTTT,CASSWTSGSSTGELFF
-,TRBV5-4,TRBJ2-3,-,TGTGCCAGCAGCTTGCGGTACACAGATACGCAGTATTTT,CASSLRYTDTQYF
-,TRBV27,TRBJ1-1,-,TGTGCCAGCAGTTTAATCGTCCCTCGGGGGGCGAACACTGAAGCTTTCTTT,CASSLIVPRGANTEAFF
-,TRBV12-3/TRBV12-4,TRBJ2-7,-,TGTGCCAGCACCAAGTCCGGGTACGAGCAGTACTTC,CASTKSGYEQYF
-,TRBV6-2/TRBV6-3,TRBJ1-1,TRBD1,TGTGCCAGCAGTGTGACAGGGATCACTGAAGCTTTCTTT,CASSVTGITEAFF
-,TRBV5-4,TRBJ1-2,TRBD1,TGTGCCAGCAGCTTGGATACAGGGGGCTATGGCTACACCTTC,CASSLDTGGYGYTF
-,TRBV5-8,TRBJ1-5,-,TGTGCCAGCAGCTTAGGGAGGGTCTATAAGCAATGGCCCCAGCATTTT,CASSLGRVYKQWPQHF
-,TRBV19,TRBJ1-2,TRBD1,TGTGCCAGTAGTATTGGTGACAGGGACTTTAATGGCTATGGCTACACCTTC,CASSIGDRDFNGYGYTF
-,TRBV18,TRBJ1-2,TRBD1,TGTGCCAGCTCGCCCGGGACAGGGGACTATGGCTACACCTTC,CASSPGTGDYGYTF
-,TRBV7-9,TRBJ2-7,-,TGTGCCAGCAGCCAAGAGGGCCTCTACGAGCAGTACTTC,CASSQEGLYEQYF
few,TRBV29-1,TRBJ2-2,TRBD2,TGCAGCGTTGAAAAAGGAAGCGGGGGCACCGGGGAGCTGTTTTTT,CSVEKGSGGTGELFF